This T cell receptor beta chain was captured in a study of Graves' ophthalmopathy and Graves' hyperthyroidism. Study results and caveats: With a specificity of around 77% and a sensitivity of 60% to 71%, the model predicted ophthalmopathy progression. A 13-signature model separated ophthalmopathy from stable hyperthyroidism, reaching about 90% sensitivity and almost 82% specificity cross-validated.

This clonotype was seen only a few times. Its antigen remains unidentified. Ophthalmopathy-affected donors exhibited moderate-to-severe activity, CAS ≥3, NOSPECS ≥4, and duration under 3 months. The authors used Ficoll-Paque density gradient centrifugation to separate PBMCs. The input was around 9.9 ml of fresh peripheral blood. The CDR3 runs 14 residues. Per germline, CDR1 DFQATT and CDR2 SNEGSKA (reference sequence). With 3 bases clipped from V and 2 bases from J, the junction kept 4 bases outside the gene matches. RNA transcripts were the source from which TCR beta CDR3 regions were amplified. RT-PCR in the first round used HTBI primers; a second-round multiplex PCR followed. TCRdb recomputed calls from the multiplex PCR reads with MiXCR, one row per CDR3 protein. The sample lists about 740,000 distinct CDR3 sequences, roughly 40% occurring once.

The sample comprised peripheral blood. V and J are TRBV20-1 and TRBJ2-5, with 9 nucleotides matching TRBD2. The receptor's source is an adult man with Graves' ophthalmopathy. CDR3 sequence: CSASRRGGQETQYF. The CDR3 DNA sequence: TGCAGTGCTAGTAGGCGGGGGGGTCAAGAGACCCAGTACTTC.